The present TCR beta chain was sequenced within a study of identical twins. Each cDNA held unique molecular identifiers, and template switching gave it a universal primer site. TCRdb processed the 5' RACE reads anew with MiXCR; each CDR3 protein has one entry. The table lists some 1,600,000 distinct CDR3 sequences, less than 40% of them singletons. The germline V gene encodes CDR1 DFQATT and CDR2 SNEGSKA (reference sequence). The CDR3 is 13 residues long. V was pared by 5 bases and J by 1 base, with 2 bases of the junction left unmatched. Input material: cord blood. This receptor was taken from a newborn girl in good health. J is TRBJ1-1 and V is TRBV20-1, with 9 bases aligning to TRBD1. CDR3 sequence (DNA): TGCAGTGCTGGGACAGGGTCGAACACTGAAGCTTTCTTT. Translation gives CSAGTGSNTEAFF.